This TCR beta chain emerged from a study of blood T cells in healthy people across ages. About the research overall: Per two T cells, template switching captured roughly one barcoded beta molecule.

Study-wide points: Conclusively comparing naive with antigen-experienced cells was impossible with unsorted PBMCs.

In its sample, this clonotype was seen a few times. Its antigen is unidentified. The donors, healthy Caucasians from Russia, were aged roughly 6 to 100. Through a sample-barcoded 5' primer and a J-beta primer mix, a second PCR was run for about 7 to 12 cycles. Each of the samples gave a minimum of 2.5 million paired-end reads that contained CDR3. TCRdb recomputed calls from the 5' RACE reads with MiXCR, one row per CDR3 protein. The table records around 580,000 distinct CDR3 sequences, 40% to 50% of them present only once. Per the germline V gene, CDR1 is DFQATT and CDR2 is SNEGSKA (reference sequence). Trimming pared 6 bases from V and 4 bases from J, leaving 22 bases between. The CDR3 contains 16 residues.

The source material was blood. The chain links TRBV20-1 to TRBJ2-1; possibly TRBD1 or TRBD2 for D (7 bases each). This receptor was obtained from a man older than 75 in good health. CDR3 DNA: TGCAGTGCCAAACCAGGGGGGGGGGCCGGATACAATGAGCAGTTCTTC. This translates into CSAKPGGGAGYNEQFF.